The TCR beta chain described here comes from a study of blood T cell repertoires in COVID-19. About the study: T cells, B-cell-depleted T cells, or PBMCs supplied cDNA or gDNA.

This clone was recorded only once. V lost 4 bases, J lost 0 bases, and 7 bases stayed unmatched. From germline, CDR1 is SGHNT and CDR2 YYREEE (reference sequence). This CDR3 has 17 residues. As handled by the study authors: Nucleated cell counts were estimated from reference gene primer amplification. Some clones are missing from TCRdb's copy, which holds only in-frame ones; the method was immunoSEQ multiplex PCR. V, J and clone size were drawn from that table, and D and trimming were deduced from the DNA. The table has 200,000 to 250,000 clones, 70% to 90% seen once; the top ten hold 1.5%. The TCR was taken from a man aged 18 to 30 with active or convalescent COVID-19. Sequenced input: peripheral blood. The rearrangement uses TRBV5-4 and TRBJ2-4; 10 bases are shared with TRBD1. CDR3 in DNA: TGTGCCAGCAGCACGGGACAGGGGAAGGGAGCCAAAAACATTCAGTACTTC. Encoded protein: CASSTGQGKGAKNIQYF.